Presented here are 6 T cell receptor beta chains from one specimen sequenced in a study of PD-1 blockade in classical Hodgkin lymphoma. Method: immunoSEQ multiplex PCR; TCRdb's copy keeps in-frame clones and lacks some. In the table there are fewer than 30,000 clones, roughly 85% of which are singletons. Each patient's relapse followed autologous stem cell transplantation, and brentuximab vedotin exposure varied. Specimen: peripheral blood mononuclear cells (PBMCs), collected before the second cycle of nivolumab. These TCRs come from a human donor with classical Hodgkin lymphoma.

The J gene is TRBJ2-2, the V gene TRBV19; TRBD1 matches 7 bases. V trimming: 5 bases; J trimming: 0 bases; junction bases outside the gene matches: 6. Per the germline V gene, CDR1 is LNHDA and CDR2 is SQIVND (reference sequence). This CDR3 is 16 amino acids long. The DNA of the CDR3 is TGTGCCAGTAGTTCACGGACAGGATCGAACACCGGGGAGCTGTTTTTT. It encodes CASSSRTGSNTGELFF.

Here the CDR3 DNA reads TGTGCCAGCACCCGGGAGCACCACAATGAGCAGTTCTTC. It yields the protein CASTREHHNEQFF. The V call is TRBV25-1, the J call TRBJ2-1; D may be TRBD2 (6 bases). The CDR3 spans 13 residues. Germline V gene lookup returns CDR1 MGHDK and CDR2 SYGVNS. The V end was cut by 7 bases, the J end by 5 bases, with 12 bases between.

Written as DNA, the CDR3 is TGTGCCAGCAGCCAAGATAGGCTCCTCTGGGGCGGGGTGCCCGGGGAGCTGTTTTTT. This translates into CASSQDRLLWGGVPGELFF. The chain employs TRBV14 and TRBJ2-2; possible D gene TRBD2, 6 bases. This CDR3 has 19 residues. Germline V gene data show CDR1 as SGHDN and CDR2 as FVKESK. V lost 0 bases and J lost 6, with 23 bases in between.

The chain recombines TRBV19 with TRBJ1-5; maybe TRBD1 (5 bases). Trimming took off 5 bases at V and 2 bases at J, with 13 bases between the two ends. Germline CDR1 and CDR2: LNHDA and SQIVND (reference sequence). The CDR3 is 15 residues long. DNA of the CDR3: TGTGCCAGTAGTTATTACGGGGGTGGCAATCAGCCCCAGCATTTT. It specifies CASSYYGGGNQPQHF.

V usage is TRBV7-2 and J usage is TRBJ1-2; D uncertain. CDR1 is SGHTA, CDR2 FQGNSA, per germline. The CDR3 totals 14 residues. With 1 base removed from V and 0 bases from J, the gap between germline ends came to 6 bases. The CDR3 DNA reads as TGTGCCAGCAGCTTAGAGCTGGCTAACTATGGCTACACCTTC. Its translation: CASSLELANYGYTF.

The chain carries TRBV2 and TRBJ2-2; tentative D call: TRBD2 (5 bases). Germline lookup yields CDR1 SNHLY and CDR2 FYNNEI. The CDR3 contains 14 residues. V was cut by 8 bases and J by 7 bases, with 17 bases left in between. The CDR3 loop reads CASSRSGSGGELFF. CDR3 coding DNA: TGTGCCAGCTCCCGATCGGGGTCCGGCGGGGAGCTGTTTTTT.